The rows below give T cell receptor beta chains drawn from one sample of a study of OX40 agonist ivuxolimab in advanced cancers. Some clones are missing from TCRdb's copy, which holds only in-frame ones; the method was immunoSEQ multiplex PCR. The repertoire has more than 35,000 clones, around 88% of them found once; the top ten carry 9% to 14%. Sequenced here: CD4+ or CD8+ T cells sorted from blood, sampled in a trial of the OX40 agonist ivuxolimab. The receptors come from an adult with an advanced solid tumor such as melanoma, head and neck, liver or kidney cancer. CDR3s include the opening cysteine and the closing phenylalanine or tryptophan. A D gene is named only where the DNA matches it firmly. A clone size is listed for some rows: how often the clone was seen (once, few, many), or a class if it is expanded.

clone_size	j_call	v_call	d_call	cdr3_nt	cdr3_aa
NA	TRBJ2-7	TRBV27	TRBD2	TGTGCCAGCTCGGGGACTAGTGGGTACGAGCAGTACTTC	CASSGTSGYEQYF
NA	TRBJ1-6	TRBV4-1	NA	TGCGCCAGCAGCCAAGAATTGGGGGGAAAATGGGATTCACCCCTCCACTTT	CASSQELGGKWDSPLHF
once	TRBJ2-1	TRBV7-9	NA	TGTGCCAGCAGCCCTGACACTCGACAGACCCCCTACAATGAGCAGTTCTTC	CASSPDTRQTPYNEQFF
NA	TRBJ2-7	TRBV9	TRBD2	TGTGCCAGCAGCGTAGGAGGAGCGGGGGGGCCTGGCAAGCAGTACTTC	CASSVGGAGGPGKQYF
NA	TRBJ1-2	TRBV30	NA	TGTGCCTGGACCGCTGGGGGCCTTGGCTACACCTTC	CAWTAGGLGYTF
NA	TRBJ1-2	TRBV5-4	TRBD1	TGTGCCAGCAGCCTGCGACGGGACAGCTTTGGCTACACCTTC	CASSLRRDSFGYTF
NA	TRBJ1-1	TRBV7-6	NA	TGTGCCAGCAGCTTAGTGCGGGGGGGGGCGCTGAACACTGAAGCTTTCTTT	CASSLVRGGALNTEAFF
once	TRBJ1-1	TRBV19	TRBD1	TGTGCCAGTAGTCGGCGGACAGGGGGCTTTTTCACTGAAGCTTTCTTT	CASSRRTGGFFTEAFF
NA	TRBJ2-3	TRBV7-6	NA	TGTGCCAGCAGCCGAACGGTCGGGATCGCAGATACGCAGTATTTT	CASSRTVGIADTQYF
NA	TRBJ1-1	TRBV4-3	NA	TGCGCCAGCAGCCATCGGCAGTGGGGGGACGCTTTCTTT	CASSHRQWGDAFF
once	TRBJ1-4	TRBV4-1	NA	TGCGCCAGCAGCCAAGGCTACTACCTTAATGAAAAACTGTTTTTT	CASSQGYYLNEKLFF
NA	TRBJ2-3	TRBV6-6	NA	TGTGCTTCAAGCTACTCGTCCGATACGCAGTATTTT	CASSYSSDTQYF
once	TRBJ2-5	TRBV25-1	NA	TGTGCCAGCAGTTCGACTAGGGAGTACCAAGAGACCCAGTACTTC	CASSSTREYQETQYF
NA	TRBJ2-1	TRBV28	TRBD1	TGTGCCAGCAATCTGGGGACAGGGGGCGCAAGTCCGTTCTTC	CASNLGTGGASPFF
NA	TRBJ2-7	TRBV6-5	TRBD2	TGTGCCAGCAGTTACTCCCTAGCGGGACTAAACGAGCAGTACTTC	CASSYSLAGLNEQYF
NA	TRBJ1-1	TRBV28	TRBD1	TGTGCCAGCAGTTACGGGACAGGGAAAAACACTGAAGCTTTCTTT	CASSYGTGKNTEAFF
NA	TRBJ2-7	TRBV30	TRBD1	TGTGCCTGGAGTGTACGAAACAGGGGGCGGATGGAGCAGTACTTC	CAWSVRNRGRMEQYF
NA	TRBJ2-7	TRBV5-1	NA	TGCGCCAGCAGCGGTAGAGGACACCGCTACGAGCAGTACTTC	CASSGRGHRYEQYF
NA	TRBJ2-7	TRBV4-3	NA	TGCGCCAGCAGCCAAGAATTCGGGTTTTACGAGCAGTACTTC	CASSQEFGFYEQYF
NA	TRBJ1-2	TRBV5-1	TRBD1	TGCGCCAGCAGCTGGTGGACAGGCGAGCGCTATGGCTACACCTTC	CASSWWTGERYGYTF
once	TRBJ2-4	TRBV10-3	NA	TGTGCCATCAGTGAGTCGAATGGTTTGGGCAAAAACATTCAGTACTTC	CAISESNGLGKNIQYF
NA	TRBJ1-2	TRBV10-3	NA	TGTGCCATCAGTGAGTCTCCGACCTATGGCTACACCTTC	CAISESPTYGYTF
once	TRBJ2-5	TRBV7-7	TRBD1	TGTGCCAGCAGCTTTGGGACAGGGGAATTGGAGACCCAGTACTTC	CASSFGTGELETQYF
NA	TRBJ2-7	TRBV7-9	NA	TGTGCCAGCAGCCTCGATTACGAGCAGTACTTC	CASSLDYEQYF
NA	TRBJ2-2	TRBV27	TRBD1	TGTGCCAGCAGTCCGCGGACAGGACCCACCGGGGAGCTGTTTTTT	CASSPRTGPTGELFF
few	TRBJ1-5	TRBV28	NA	TGTGCCAGCAGTGACCGGGAGAGCAATCAGCCCCAGCATTTT	CASSDRESNQPQHF
NA	TRBJ2-7	TRBV9	TRBD1	TGTGCCAGCAGCGCTACAGGGGGGTCCTACGAGCAGTACTTC	CASSATGGSYEQYF
NA	TRBJ1-5	TRBV27	NA	TGTGCCAGCAGTTCCTGGGGGGACAATCAGCCCCAGCATTTT	CASSSWGDNQPQHF
NA	TRBJ2-1	TRBV7-6	TRBD2	TGTGCCAGCAGCTTAGCAGGGACTAGCGGGAGGGCCATTAGGAATGAGCAGTTCTTC	CASSLAGTSGRAIRNEQFF
NA	TRBJ2-2	TRBV15	NA	TGTGCCACTCAACAGGGAACCGGGGAGCTGTTTTTT	CATQQGTGELFF
few	TRBJ2-7	TRBV7-9	NA	TGTGCCAGCAGCTCGACACCTACCTACGAGCAGTACTTC	CASSSTPTYEQYF
NA	TRBJ1-6	TRBV6-5	NA	TGTGCCAGCAGTTACAGGACGGTTAATTCACCCCTCCACTTT	CASSYRTVNSPLHF
few	TRBJ1-1	TRBV27	NA	TGTGCCAGCAGTTTCATGGGGGCGAAGTCGGGAGGAGCTTTCTTT	CASSFMGAKSGGAFF
NA	TRBJ1-2	TRBV5-1	TRBD1	TGCGCCAGCAGAAACCAGGGGGCTATCCATGGCTACACCTTC	CASRNQGAIHGYTF
once	TRBJ1-2	TRBV13	NA	TGTGCCAGCAGCTGGGGACGGGGATCGGATGGCTACACCTTC	CASSWGRGSDGYTF
once	TRBJ2-1	TRBV5-1	NA	TGCGCCAGCAGCTACTATACAGGGACCCGCTCCTACAATGAGCAGTTCTTC	CASSYYTGTRSYNEQFF
NA	TRBJ2-3	TRBV7-9	NA	TGTGCCAGCAGCCTCAGAGGTTGGGGCACAGATACGCAGTATTTT	CASSLRGWGTDTQYF
NA	TRBJ2-7	TRBV27	NA	TGTGCCAGCAGTCCCGGATCGTGGGGGGGGCGAGTCTACGAGCAGTACTTC	CASSPGSWGGRVYEQYF
NA	TRBJ2-7	TRBV28	TRBD2	TGTGCCAGCAGTCTAGGACTAGCGGCGACCTACGAGCAGTACTTC	CASSLGLAATYEQYF
NA	TRBJ2-1	TRBV4-1	TRBD2	TGCGCCAGCAGCAAAGGACTAGCGGGGAGCTCCTACAATGAGCAGTTCTTC	CASSKGLAGSSYNEQFF
once	TRBJ1-2	TRBV4-2	NA	TGTGCCAGCAGCCCTCGGGAGGGGAACTATGGCTACACCTTC	CASSPREGNYGYTF
few	TRBJ2-7	TRBV5-1	TRBD2	TGCGCCAGCAGGGCTAGCGGGGGCGAGCAGTACTTC	CASRASGGEQYF
medium-sized	TRBJ1-1	TRBV11-3	NA	TGTGCCAGAAGGGGCTCGATGAACACTGAAGCTTTCTTT	CARRGSMNTEAFF
once	TRBJ2-7	TRBV13	NA	TGTGCCAGCAGCTCCGGTTACGAGCAGTACTTC	CASSSGYEQYF